The 15 T cell receptor beta chains presented below share a single source sample, sequenced in a study of T cell responses to AZD1222 COVID-19 vaccine. Data came from immunoSEQ multiplex PCR; TCRdb stores just in-frame clones and leaves some out. Of about 150,000 clones in the sample, 70% to 90% were seen once. Sequenced material: peripheral blood, taken 28 days after the second AZD1222 dose. The receptor set was obtained from an adult who received the AZD1222 COVID-19 vaccine.

The chain carries TRBV6-6 and TRBJ2-7; 7 bases map to TRBD2. Germline CDR1 MNHNY, CDR2 SVGAGI (reference sequence). This CDR3 has 12 residues. The V gene end was trimmed by 10 bases and the J gene end by 2 bases; junction bases not matched to a gene: 5. CDR3 residues: CATSAGAYEQYF. The CDR3 DNA sequence: TGTGCCACCTCGGCGGGGGCCTACGAGCAGTACTTC.

CDR3 amino acids: CASSRGFGPAGRNEQFF. Here the CDR3 DNA reads TGTGCCAGCTCACGTGGGTTCGGACCCGCGGGGCGCAATGAGCAGTTCTTC. The chain employs TRBV18 and TRBJ2-1, with D possibly TRBD2 on 6 matching bases. Trimming took off 4 bases at V and 6 bases at J, with 22 bases between the two ends. The length of the CDR3 is 17 residues. CDR1 is KGHSH, CDR2 LQKENI, per germline.

As DNA, the CDR3 is TGTGCCACGGGGGTCCCAGGGGCCTCGAACACTGAAGCTTTCTTT. The encoded protein is CATGVPGASNTEAFF. The gene calls are TRBV10-3 and TRBJ1-1, with D possibly TRBD1 on 6 matching bases. This CDR3 contains 15 residues. V was pared by 10 bases and J by 1 base, with 19 bases between. Germline values: CDR1 ENHRY, CDR2 SYGVKD.

V is TRBV5-1 and J is TRBJ1-4; D call uncertain. The CDR3 runs 15 residues. V was pared by 3 bases and J by 0 bases, with 9 bases between. CDR1 and CDR2 from the germline V gene are SGHRS and YFSETQ. The CDR3 protein is CASSSDPATNEKLFF. CDR3 nucleotides: TGCGCCAGCAGCTCAGACCCCGCAACTAATGAAAAACTGTTTTTT.

The chain recombines TRBV4-1 with TRBJ1-4; D gene ambiguous. The germline V gene has CDR1 MGHRA and CDR2 YSYEKL. The CDR3 has 15 amino acids. The ends were cut back, 4 bases at V and 0 bases at J, with 9 bases in the middle. In nucleotides, the CDR3 is TGCGCCAGCAGCCGGCTCGAGGCAACTAATGAAAAACTGTTTTTT. Translating gives CASSRLEATNEKLFF.

V and J are TRBV20-1 and TRBJ2-7; tentatively, D is TRBD1 or TRBD2 (6 bases each). This CDR3 is built from 14 residues. Germline loops: CDR1 DFQATT, CDR2 SNEGSKA (reference sequence). Trimming stripped 3 bases from V and 3 bases from J, with 15 bases between. CDR3 amino acids: CSASVGGWDYEQYF. The CDR3, as DNA: TGCAGTGCTAGTGTGGGGGGCTGGGACTACGAGCAGTACTTC.

V gene TRBV5-4 combines with J gene TRBJ2-3; 12 bases align to TRBD2. Germline V gene data show CDR1 as SGHNT and CDR2 as YYREEE (reference sequence). V trimming: 4 bases; J trimming: 4 bases; junction bases outside the gene matches: 4. The CDR3 sequence is 15 residues long. The CDR3 here is CASSQTSGGADTQYF. In nucleotides, the CDR3 is TGTGCCAGCAGCCAGACTAGCGGGGGCGCAGATACGCAGTATTTT.

The V gene is TRBV9, the J gene TRBJ2-1; 8 bases are a match to TRBD1. Germline CDR1 is SGDLS and CDR2 is YYNGEE. The CDR3 covers 16 residues. The J segment lost 2 bases and the V segment lost 0 bases, leaving 4 bases of the junction unmatched. The CDR3 coding sequence is TGTGCCAGCAGCGTAGAAGGACAGGGAGCCTACAATGAGCAGTTCTTC. It encodes CASSVEGQGAYNEQFF.

This rearrangement joins TRBV19 to TRBJ1-6, with D hard to call. Between the trimmed V and J ends, which lost 6 bases and 4 bases, there was a span of 10 bases. The CDR3 has 14 amino acids. The germline gives CDR1 LNHDA, CDR2 SQIVND (reference sequence). The CDR3: CASRSDLYNSPLHF. CDR3 sequence (DNA): TGTGCCAGTAGGTCCGACCTGTATAATTCACCCCTCCACTTT.

This chain links TRBV5-6 with TRBJ2-1, with a tentative D call TRBD2 (6 bases). The CDR3 is 18 amino acids. The germline V gene has CDR1 SGHDT and CDR2 YYEEEE. The germline V and J ends were trimmed by 4 bases and 3 bases, with 23 bases remaining between them. The CDR3 nucleotides read TGTGCCAGCAGCCCCTCCCCCCCGGGGCGGGGCCTCTACAATGAGCAGTTCTTC. Translated, it gives CASSPSPPGRGLYNEQFF.

This clone came up once. CDR3 nucleotide sequence: TGCGCCAGCAGCCTCAAGGGACATTTGAACACTGAAGCTTTCTTT. Its protein product is CASSLKGHLNTEAFF. The J gene is TRBJ1-1, the V gene TRBV4-3, with D perhaps matching TRBD1 (6 bases). This CDR3 comprises 15 residues. V dropped 4 bases and J dropped 0 bases, with 12 bases sitting between them. Germline CDR1 and CDR2: LGHNA and YSLEER.

The chain recombines TRBV18 with TRBJ2-2; D call uncertain. CDR1 is KGHSH, CDR2 LQKENI, per germline. Trimming took 3 bases from V and 0 from J, leaving 11 bases between them. This CDR3 is 16 amino acids long. CDR3 DNA sequence: TGTGCCAGCTCACCTGGTAGGAACTCGAACACCGGGGAGCTGTTTTTT. It is translated as CASSPGRNSNTGELFF.

The chain joins TRBV7-7 to TRBJ1-1; 10 bases match TRBD1. The CDR3 is 15 residues long. Germline CDR1 is SSHAT and CDR2 is FNYEAQ (reference sequence). With V trimmed by 5 bases and J by 3 bases, 6 bases remained unmatched. The CDR3: CASSPWTGGHTEAFF. CDR3 DNA: TGTGCCAGCAGCCCTTGGACAGGGGGACACACTGAAGCTTTCTTT.

V usage is TRBV6-5 and J usage is TRBJ2-3, with a possible D match to TRBD1 (5 bases). Germline CDR1 is MNHEY and CDR2 is SVGAGI. The V gene lost 6 bases and the J gene lost 1 base, with 14 bases spanning the gap. The length of the CDR3 is 15 residues. The CDR3 nucleotides read TGTGCCAGCAGCTCCAGGGTAGCACGCACAGATACGCAGTATTTT. Its protein is CASSSRVARTDTQYF.

This clone was seen a single time. The chain joins TRBV4-2 to TRBJ2-5; TRBD1 might be the D (5 bases). The germline CDR1 and CDR2 sequences are LGHNA and YNFKEQ. The CDR3 covers 14 residues. V was shortened by 2 bases and J by 7 bases, with 14 bases between the two germline ends. CDR3 bases: TGTGCCAGCAGCCAACCAGGGAATAGGGTGACCCAGTACTTC. It specifies CASSQPGNRVTQYF.